The clone carrying this TCR beta chain was seen a handful of times. The antigen remains undetermined. These data are taken from a study of T cells after yellow fever vaccination. Trimming took 5 bases from V and 4 from J; bases not matched to a gene: 12. Germline assignment: CDR1 MDHEN and CDR2 SYDVKM. The CDR3 extends over 18 amino acids. Study-level results: The study re-detected most primary-vaccination clones after the booster (nearly 97% CD4, just over 85% CD8).

5'RACE template switching generated TCR cDNA, adding a universal primer site and UMIs. MiXCR, applied by TCRdb to the 5' RACE reads, yields one record per CDR3 protein. The table shows hundreds of thousands of distinct CDR3 sequences, with roughly 13% occurring only once. The TCR originated in a man under 40 who received the YFV17D yellow fever vaccine. The sequencing used PBMCs, collected on the day of the yellow fever booster vaccination. This chain joins TRBV28 and TRBJ2-2, with 11 bases identical to TRBD1. CDR3 DNA sequence: TGTGCCAGCAGTCCTTCCACCGGGACAGGGGGGGGCACCGGGGAGCTGTTTTTT. This codes for CASSPSTGTGGGTGELFF. Using reference TRBV28 and TRBJ2-2 for the parts outside the CDR3, the full variable domain is DVKVTQSSRYLVKRTGEKVFLECVQDMDHENMFWYRQDPGLGLRLIYFSYDVKMKEKGDIPEGYSVSREKKERFSLILESASTNQTSMYLCASSPSTGTGGGTGELFFGEGSRLTVL.